This record looks at one T cell receptor (beta chain) sequence and its context. This table comes from immunoSEQ multiplex PCR, and its TCRdb copy is limited to in-frame clones, with some not included. The sample contains 200,000 to 250,000 clones, about 85% of which appear only once. The source of the sample is a study of blood T cell repertoires in COVID-19. Trimming took off 4 bases at V and 4 bases at J, with 20 bases between the two ends. Germline V CDR1 and CDR2: LGHDT, YNNKEL (reference sequence). This CDR3 spans 17 amino acids. This TCR was recovered from a woman aged 50 to 65 with COVID-19, enrolled during active disease. Material: peripheral blood. The chain carries TRBV3-1 (or the pseudogene TRBV3-2) and TRBJ1-3; D gene unclear. The CDR3 loop is CASSPPPGYLGGNTIYF. DNA for the CDR3: TGTGCCAGCAGCCCACCCCCGGGATACTTGGGAGGAAACACCATATATTTT.